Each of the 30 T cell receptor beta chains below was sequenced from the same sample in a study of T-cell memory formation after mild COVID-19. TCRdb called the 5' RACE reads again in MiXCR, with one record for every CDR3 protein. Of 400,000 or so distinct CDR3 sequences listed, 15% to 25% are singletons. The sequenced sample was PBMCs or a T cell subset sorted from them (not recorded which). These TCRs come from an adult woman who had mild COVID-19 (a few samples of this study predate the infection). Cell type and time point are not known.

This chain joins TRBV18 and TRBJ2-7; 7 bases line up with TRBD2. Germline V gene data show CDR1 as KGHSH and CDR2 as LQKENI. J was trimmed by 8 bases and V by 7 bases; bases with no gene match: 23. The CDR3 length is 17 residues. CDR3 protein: CASFDPRGGPALPQQYF. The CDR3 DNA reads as TGTGCCAGCTTCGACCCACGCGGGGGACCGGCCCTCCCGCAGCAGTACTTC.

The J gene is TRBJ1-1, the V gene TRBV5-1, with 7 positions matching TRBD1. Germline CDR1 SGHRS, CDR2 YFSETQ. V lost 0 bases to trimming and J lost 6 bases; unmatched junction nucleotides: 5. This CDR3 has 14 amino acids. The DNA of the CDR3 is TGCGCCAGCAGCTTGGGACAGGGTGGCGCTGAAGCTTTCTTT. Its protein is CASSLGQGGAEAFF.

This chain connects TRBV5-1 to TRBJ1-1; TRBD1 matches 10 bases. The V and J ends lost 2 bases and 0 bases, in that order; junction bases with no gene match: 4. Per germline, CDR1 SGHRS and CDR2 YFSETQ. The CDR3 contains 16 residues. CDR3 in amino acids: CASSFGGQGMNTEAFF. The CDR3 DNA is TGCGCCAGCAGCTTCGGGGGACAGGGGATGAACACTGAAGCTTTCTTT.

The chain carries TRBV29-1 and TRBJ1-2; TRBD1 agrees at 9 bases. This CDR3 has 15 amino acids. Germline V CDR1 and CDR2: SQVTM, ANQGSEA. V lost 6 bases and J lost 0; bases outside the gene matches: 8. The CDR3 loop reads CSVPGQGFANYGYTF. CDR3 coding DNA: TGCAGCGTCCCGGGACAGGGCTTCGCTAACTATGGCTACACCTTC.

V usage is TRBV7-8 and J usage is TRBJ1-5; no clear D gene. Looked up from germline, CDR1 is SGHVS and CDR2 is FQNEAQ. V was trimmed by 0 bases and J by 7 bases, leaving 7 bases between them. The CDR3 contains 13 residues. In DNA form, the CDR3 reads TGTGCCAGCAGCTTAGCCGGGATGCAGCCCCAGCATTTT. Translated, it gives CASSLAGMQPQHF.

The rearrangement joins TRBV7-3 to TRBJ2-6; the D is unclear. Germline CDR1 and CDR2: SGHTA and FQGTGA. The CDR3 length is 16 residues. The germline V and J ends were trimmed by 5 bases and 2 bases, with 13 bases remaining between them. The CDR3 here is CASSTGGPTGANVLTF. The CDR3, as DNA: TGTGCCAGCAGCACCGGTGGGCCCACTGGGGCCAACGTCCTGACTTTC.

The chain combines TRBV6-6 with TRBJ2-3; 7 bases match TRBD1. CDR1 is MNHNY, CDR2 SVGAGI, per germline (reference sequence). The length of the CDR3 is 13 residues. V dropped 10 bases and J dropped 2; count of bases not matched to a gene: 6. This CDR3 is CATQGDNTDTQYF. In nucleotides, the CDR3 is TGTGCCACCCAGGGGGACAACACAGATACGCAGTATTTT.

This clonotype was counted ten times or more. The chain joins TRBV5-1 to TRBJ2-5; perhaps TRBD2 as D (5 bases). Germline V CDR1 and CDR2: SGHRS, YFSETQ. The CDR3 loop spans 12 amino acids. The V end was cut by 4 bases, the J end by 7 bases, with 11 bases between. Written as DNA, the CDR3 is TGCGCCAGCAGCCCGGAGGTTGGGACCCAGTACTTC. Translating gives CASSPEVGTQYF.

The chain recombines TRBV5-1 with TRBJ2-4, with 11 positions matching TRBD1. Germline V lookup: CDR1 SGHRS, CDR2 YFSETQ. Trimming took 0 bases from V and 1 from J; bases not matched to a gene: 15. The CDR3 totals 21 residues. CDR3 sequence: CASSLAGPGTGGMAAKNIQYF. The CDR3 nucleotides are TGCGCCAGCAGCTTGGCTGGACCCGGGACAGGGGGGATGGCGGCCAAAAACATTCAGTACTTC.

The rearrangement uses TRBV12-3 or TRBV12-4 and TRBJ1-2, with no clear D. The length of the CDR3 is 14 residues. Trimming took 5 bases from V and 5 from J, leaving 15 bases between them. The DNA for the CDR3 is TGTGCCAGCAGTCCGGGGTCCGATCCGTATGGCTACACCTTC. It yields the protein CASSPGSDPYGYTF.

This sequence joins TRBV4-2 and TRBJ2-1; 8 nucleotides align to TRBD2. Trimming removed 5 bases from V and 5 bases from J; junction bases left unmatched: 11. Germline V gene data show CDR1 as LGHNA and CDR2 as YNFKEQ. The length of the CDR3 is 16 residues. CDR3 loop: CASSVSGSKGNNEQFF. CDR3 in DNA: TGTGCCAGCAGCGTGAGCGGGAGTAAAGGGAACAATGAGCAGTTCTTC.

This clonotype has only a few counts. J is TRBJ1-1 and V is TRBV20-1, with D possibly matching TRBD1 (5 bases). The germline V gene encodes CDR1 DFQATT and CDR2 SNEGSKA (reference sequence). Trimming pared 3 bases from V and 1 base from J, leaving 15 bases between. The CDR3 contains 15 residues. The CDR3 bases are TGCAGTGCTAGGATGCAGGGACTTCGGAACACTGAAGCTTTCTTT. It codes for CSARMQGLRNTEAFF.

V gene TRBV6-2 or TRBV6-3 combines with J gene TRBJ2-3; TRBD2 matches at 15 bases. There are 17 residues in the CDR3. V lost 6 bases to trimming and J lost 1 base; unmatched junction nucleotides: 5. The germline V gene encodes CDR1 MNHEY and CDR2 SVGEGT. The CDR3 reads CASSGLAGGPRTDTQYF. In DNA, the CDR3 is TGTGCCAGCAGCGGACTAGCGGGAGGGCCGCGCACAGATACGCAGTATTTT.

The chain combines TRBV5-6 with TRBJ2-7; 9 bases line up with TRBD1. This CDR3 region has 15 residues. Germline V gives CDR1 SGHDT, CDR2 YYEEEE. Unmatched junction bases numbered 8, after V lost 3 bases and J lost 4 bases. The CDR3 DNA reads TGTGCCAGCAGCTCTCGGACAGGGGCTGGATACGAGCAGTACTTC. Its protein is CASSSRTGAGYEQYF.

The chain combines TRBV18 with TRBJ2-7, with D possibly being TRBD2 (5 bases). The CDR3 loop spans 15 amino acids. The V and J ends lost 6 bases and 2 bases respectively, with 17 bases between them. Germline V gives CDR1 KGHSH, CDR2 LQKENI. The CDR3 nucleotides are TGTGCCAGCTCCCCCGTGGAACTAGGCGCCTACGAGCAGTACTTC. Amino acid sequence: CASSPVELGAYEQYF.

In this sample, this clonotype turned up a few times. The CDR3 DNA reads as TGCGCCAGCAGCCCGGGACTAGCGGGAAGAGGAGAGCAGTACTTC. Protein product: CASSPGLAGRGEQYF. This sequence joins TRBV5-1 and TRBJ2-7; TRBD2 matches 13 bases. In germline, CDR1 is SGHRS, CDR2 YFSETQ. V shed 4 bases and J 7 bases; nucleotides not matched to a gene: 8. This CDR3 comprises 15 residues.

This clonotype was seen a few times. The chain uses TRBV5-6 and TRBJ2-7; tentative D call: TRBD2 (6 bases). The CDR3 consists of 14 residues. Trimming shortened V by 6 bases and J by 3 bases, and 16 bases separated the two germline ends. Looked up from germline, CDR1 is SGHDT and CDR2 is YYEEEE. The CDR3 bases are TGTGCCAGCACCCCAGTGGTGGGAGGCTACGAGCAGTACTTC. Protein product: CASTPVVGGYEQYF.

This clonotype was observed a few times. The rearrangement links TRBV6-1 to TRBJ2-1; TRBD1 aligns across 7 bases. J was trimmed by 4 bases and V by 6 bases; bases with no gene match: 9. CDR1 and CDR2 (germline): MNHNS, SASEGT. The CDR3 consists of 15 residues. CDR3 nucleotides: TGTGCCAGCAGGCCGTCCAGGGGGTTTTACAATGAGCAGTTCTTC. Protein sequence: CASRPSRGFYNEQFF.

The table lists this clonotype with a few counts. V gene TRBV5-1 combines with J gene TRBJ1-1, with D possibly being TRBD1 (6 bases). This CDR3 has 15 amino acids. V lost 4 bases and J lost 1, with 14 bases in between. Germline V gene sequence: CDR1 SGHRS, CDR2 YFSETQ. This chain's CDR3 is CASSRDGQPNTEAFF. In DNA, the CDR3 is TGCGCCAGCAGCCGGGATGGACAGCCGAACACTGAAGCTTTCTTT.

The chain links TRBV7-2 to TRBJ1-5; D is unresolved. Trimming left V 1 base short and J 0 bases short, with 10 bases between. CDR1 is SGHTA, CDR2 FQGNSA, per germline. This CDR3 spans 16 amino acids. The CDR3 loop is CASSLGGRSSNQPQHF. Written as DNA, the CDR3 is TGTGCCAGCAGCTTAGGAGGTCGGAGTAGCAATCAGCCCCAGCATTTT.

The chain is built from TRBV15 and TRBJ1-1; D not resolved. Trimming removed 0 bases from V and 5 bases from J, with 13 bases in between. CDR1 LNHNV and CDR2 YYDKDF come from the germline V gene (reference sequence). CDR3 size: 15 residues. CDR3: CATSREGLLETEAFF. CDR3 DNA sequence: TGTGCCACCAGCAGAGAAGGCCTCCTGGAGACTGAAGCTTTCTTT.

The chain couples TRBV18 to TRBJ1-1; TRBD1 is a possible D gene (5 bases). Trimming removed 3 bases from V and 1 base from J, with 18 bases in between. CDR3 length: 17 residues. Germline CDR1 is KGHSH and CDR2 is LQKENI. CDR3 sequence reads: CASSPVRQRTGNTEAFF. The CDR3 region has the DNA TGTGCCAGCTCACCCGTCCGACAGAGAACGGGGAACACTGAAGCTTTCTTT.

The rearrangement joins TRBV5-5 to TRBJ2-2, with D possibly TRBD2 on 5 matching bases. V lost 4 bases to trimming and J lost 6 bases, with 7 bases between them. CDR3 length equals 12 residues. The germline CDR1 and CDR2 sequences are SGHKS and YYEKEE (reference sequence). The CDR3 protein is CASSRAAGELFF. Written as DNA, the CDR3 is TGTGCCAGCAGCCGAGCGGCCGGGGAGCTGTTTTTT.

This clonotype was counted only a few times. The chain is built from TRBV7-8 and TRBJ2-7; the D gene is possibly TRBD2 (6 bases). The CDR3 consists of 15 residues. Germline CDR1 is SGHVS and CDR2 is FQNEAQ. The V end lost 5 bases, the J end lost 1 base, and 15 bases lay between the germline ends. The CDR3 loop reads CASSPRLGVSYEQYF. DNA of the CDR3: TGTGCCAGCAGCCCCCGACTAGGGGTATCCTACGAGCAGTACTTC.

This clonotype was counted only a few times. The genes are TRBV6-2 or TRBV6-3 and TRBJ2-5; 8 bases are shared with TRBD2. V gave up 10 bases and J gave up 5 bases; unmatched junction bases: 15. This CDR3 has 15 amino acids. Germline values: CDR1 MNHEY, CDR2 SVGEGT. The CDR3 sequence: CATAQRGNPRETQYF. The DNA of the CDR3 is TGTGCCACCGCCCAGCGGGGGAACCCCCGGGAGACCCAGTACTTC.

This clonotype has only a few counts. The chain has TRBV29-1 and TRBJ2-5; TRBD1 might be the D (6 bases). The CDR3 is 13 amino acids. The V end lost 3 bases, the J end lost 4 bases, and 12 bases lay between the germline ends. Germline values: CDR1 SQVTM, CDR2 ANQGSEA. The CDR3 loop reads CSVEVQGGETQYF. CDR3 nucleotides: TGCAGCGTTGAGGTACAGGGCGGAGAGACCCAGTACTTC.

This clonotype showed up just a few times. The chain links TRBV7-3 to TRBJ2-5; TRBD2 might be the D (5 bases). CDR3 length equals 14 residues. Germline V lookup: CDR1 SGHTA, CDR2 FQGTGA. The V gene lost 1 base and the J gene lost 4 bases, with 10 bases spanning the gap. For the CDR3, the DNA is TGTGCCAGCAGCTTAAGTTCTAGCCGAGAGACCCAGTACTTC. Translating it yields CASSLSSSRETQYF.

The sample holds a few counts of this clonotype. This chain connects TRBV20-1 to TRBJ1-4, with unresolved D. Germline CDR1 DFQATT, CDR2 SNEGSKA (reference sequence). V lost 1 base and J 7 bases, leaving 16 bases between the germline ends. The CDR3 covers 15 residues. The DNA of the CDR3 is TGCAGTGCTAGAGTGCGAGGAGCCCCCCGTGAAAAACTGTTTTTT. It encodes CSARVRGAPREKLFF.

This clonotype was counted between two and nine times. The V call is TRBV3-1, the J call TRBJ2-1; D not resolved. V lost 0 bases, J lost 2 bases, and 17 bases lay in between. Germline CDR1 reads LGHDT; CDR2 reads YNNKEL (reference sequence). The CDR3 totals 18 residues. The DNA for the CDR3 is TGTGCCAGCAGCCAAGATTCTTCAGTTCTAGGGACCTACAATGAGCAGTTCTTC. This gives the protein CASSQDSSVLGTYNEQFF.

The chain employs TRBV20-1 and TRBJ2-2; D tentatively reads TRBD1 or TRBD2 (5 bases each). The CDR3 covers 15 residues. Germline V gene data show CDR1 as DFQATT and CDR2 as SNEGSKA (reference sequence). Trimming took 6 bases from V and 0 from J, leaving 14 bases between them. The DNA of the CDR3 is TGCAGTGCCCATGGGCAGGGAGCGAACACCGGGGAGCTGTTTTTT. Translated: CSAHGQGANTGELFF.